These 30 T cell receptor beta chains were all obtained from the same sample, sequenced in a study of read filtering for tumor transcriptome and immune sequencing (TCRdb year 2020). The sequencing machine was an Illumina HiSeq 4000. TCR libraries were built from approximately 400 ng RNA with the Immunoverse kit, using molecular barcoded adaptors covering alpha/delta and beta/gamma chains. The raw public data were reprocessed by TCRdb itself: fastp quality trimming at Q25, MiXCR clonotype calling, in-frame beta chains only. Entries that share a CDR3 protein sequence are merged under the most common genes and DNA. In this sample the table shows roughly 59,000 distinct CDR3 sequences, roughly a fifth of which occur a single time. The top ten clonotypes cover roughly a tenth of the sample. The sequenced material came from a population of CD138-negative cells sorted from bone marrow. The sample's cell subset or site label, decoded: bone marrow mononuclear cells depleted of CD138+ plasma/myeloma cells by negative magnetic selection. These TCRs come from a donor at least 40 years old with multiple myeloma.

In this sample, this clonotype turned up many times. The chain links TRBV7-9 to TRBJ1-5; 7 bases are a match to TRBD1. The trim removed 0 bases at V and 1 base at J, leaving 3 bases unmatched. This CDR3 is built from 16 residues. Germline CDR1 reads SEHNR; CDR2 reads FQNEAQ (reference sequence). CDR3 bases: TGTGCCAGCAGCTTAGCGCAACAGGGGAGCAATCAGCCCCAGCATTTT. Protein sequence: CASSLAQQGSNQPQHF.

This clonotype showed up many times. The rearrangement links TRBV29-1 to TRBJ2-7, with D perhaps TRBD1 or TRBD2 (5 bases each). V lost 5 bases to trimming and J lost 7 bases, with 27 bases between them. In germline, CDR1 is SQVTM, CDR2 ANQGSEA. CDR3 length equals 16 residues. This CDR3 is CSVSALPGPNVGEQYF. The CDR3 DNA is TGCAGCGTTTCTGCCCTCCCGGGACCGAATGTCGGAGAGCAGTACTTC.

This clonotype was counted ten times or more. The chain carries TRBV12-3 or TRBV12-4 and TRBJ2-3, with 9 bases aligning to TRBD2. Trimming took 2 bases from V and 1 from J; bases not matched to a gene: 4. The CDR3 length is 16 residues. In nucleotides, the CDR3 is TGTGCCAGCAGTTTACTTAGCGGGAGAGGCACAGATACGCAGTATTTT. This translates into CASSLLSGRGTDTQYF.

The chain recombines TRBV19 with TRBJ2-7; 7 bases fit TRBD2. There are 15 residues in the CDR3. The V and J ends lost 2 bases and 0 bases, in that order; junction bases with no gene match: 4. Germline loops: CDR1 LNHDA, CDR2 SQIVND (reference sequence). CDR3 DNA: TGTGCCAGTAGTATACCAGCGGGGAGCTCCTACGAGCAGTACTTC. Its translation is CASSIPAGSSYEQYF.

The V gene is TRBV10-2, the J gene TRBJ1-5; D is uncertain. CDR1 is WSHSY, CDR2 SAAADI, per germline. V lost 4 bases and J 0 bases, leaving 10 bases between the germline ends. The CDR3 contains 15 residues. The CDR3 DNA reads TGCGCCAGCAGTGTTGACATAAATAGCAATCAGCCCCAGCATTTT. Translated, it gives CASSVDINSNQPQHF.

This chain connects TRBV20-1 to TRBJ2-5, with 7 bases that match TRBD2. CDR3 length: 14 residues. Germline V gives CDR1 DFQATT, CDR2 SNEGSKA (reference sequence). Trimming cost V 4 bases and J 1 base; bases outside gene matches: 6. This chain's CDR3 is CSANGPSGQETQYF. CDR3 in DNA: TGCAGTGCTAACGGGCCTAGCGGCCAAGAGACCCAGTACTTC.

There are many counts of this clonotype. This may be a read error: a much more frequent sequence differs by one nucleotide. J is TRBJ2-7 and V is TRBV5-5; maybe TRBD2 (5 bases). Germline-derived CDR1 and CDR2 are SGHKS and YYEKEE (reference sequence). The CDR3 has 13 amino acids. The DNA of the CDR3 is TGTGCCAGCAGCTTGGGGGAGTCCTTCGAGCAGTACTTC. Its translation: CASSLGESFEQYF.

Of note for this clonotype: This may be a read error: a much more frequent sequence differs by one nucleotide. This chain uses TRBV6-1 with TRBJ1-1, with 7 positions matching TRBD1. The CDR3 runs 14 residues. The junction had 8 bases not matched to a gene; V was cut back by 4 bases and J by 6 bases. CDR1 MNHNS and CDR2 SASEGT come from the germline V gene. The DNA of the CDR3 is TGTGCCAGCAGTGTGATTACCCAGGGGGCTGAAGCTTTCTTT. Its protein product is CASSVITQGAEAFF.

The table lists this clonotype with many counts. This may be a read error, as it is one base from a much larger clone. This rearrangement joins TRBV7-9 to TRBJ2-5; D may be TRBD2 (5 bases). The length of the CDR3 is 14 residues. Between the trimmed V and J ends, which lost 1 base and 9 bases, there was a span of 15 bases. Germline V gene data show CDR1 as SEHNR and CDR2 as FQNEAQ (reference sequence). As DNA, the CDR3 is TGTGCCAGCAGCTTAGTGGCGGACGCGGAGGCCCAGTACTTC. This encodes CASSLVADAEAQYF.

Ten or more counts support this clonotype. This chain connects TRBV28 to TRBJ1-5; D ambiguous. Germline CDR1 reads MDHEN; CDR2 reads SYDVKM. CDR3 size: 15 residues. V was cut by 5 bases and J by 0 bases, with 11 bases left in between. The CDR3 coding sequence is TGTGCCAGCAGTCCCCTAGGATATAGCAATCAGCCCCAGCATTTT. This gives the protein CASSPLGYSNQPQHF. Drawing the rest from reference TRBV28 and TRBJ1-5, the complete variable domain is DVKVTQSSRYLVKRTGEKVFLECVQDMDHENMFWYRQDPGLGLRLIYFSYDVKMKEKGDIPEGYSVSREKKERFSLILESASTNQTSMYLCASSPLGYSNQPQHFGDGTRLSIL.

The chain recombines TRBV11-2 with TRBJ2-3; 9 bases are a match to TRBD1. The CDR3 covers 15 residues. Germline V gene sequence: CDR1 SGHAT, CDR2 FQNNGV. The ends lost 0 bases at V and 6 bases at J; junction bases unmatched: 4. CDR3 amino acids: CASSLEGQGQDTQYF. In nucleotides, the CDR3 is TGTGCCAGCAGCTTAGAGGGACAGGGACAGGATACGCAGTATTTT.

This clonotype was picked up many times. The chain couples TRBV7-9 to TRBJ2-2; D might be TRBD2 (5 bases). Trimming shortened V by 7 bases and J by 1 base, and 13 bases separated the two germline ends. The CDR3 is 15 amino acids. Germline lookup yields CDR1 SEHNR and CDR2 FQNEAQ (reference sequence). The CDR3 DNA follows: TGTGCCAGCACCATGACCGCGGGGAACACCGGGGAGCTGTTTTTT. As protein: CASTMTAGNTGELFF.

The sample holds a few counts of this clonotype. The chain employs TRBV7-8 and TRBJ2-4, with D tentatively TRBD1 (5 bases). This CDR3 region has 18 residues. With 5 bases removed from V and 0 bases from J, the gap between germline ends came to 20 bases. Looked up from germline, CDR1 is SGHVS and CDR2 is FQNEAQ. CDR3 DNA: TGTGCCAGCAGCCAAAGAGCGACAGATCCACTAGCCAAAAACATTCAGTACTTC. It yields the protein CASSQRATDPLAKNIQYF. Full variable domain (missing parts from reference TRBV7-8 and TRBJ2-4): GAGVSQSPRYKVAKRGQDVALRCDPISGHVSLFWYQQALGQGPEFLTYFQNEAQLDKSGLPSDRFFAERPEGSVSTLKIQRTQQEDSAVYLCASSQRATDPLAKNIQYFGAGTRLSVL.

This clonotype was counted many times. The chain couples TRBV5-1 to TRBJ1-1, with no clear D. V shed 0 bases and J shed 5 bases, with 8 bases lying between them. This CDR3 contains 13 residues. CDR1 SGHRS and CDR2 YFSETQ come from the germline V gene. CDR3: CASSLEGWTEAFF. The CDR3, as DNA: TGCGCCAGCAGCTTGGAGGGTTGGACTGAAGCTTTCTTT.

A note on this clonotype: No conserved phenylalanine or tryptophan ends this CDR3, so it is likely a read error. The chain uses TRBV7-8 and TRBJ2-7; no reliable D call. The CDR3 sequence is 15 residues long. V dropped 1 base and J dropped 2 bases, with 12 bases sitting between them. Germline V gives CDR1 SGHVS, CDR2 FQNEAQ. This CDR3 is CASSLGGWGAYEQYS. For the CDR3, the DNA is TGTGCCAGCAGCTTAGGTGGCTGGGGTGCCTACGAGCAGTACTCC.

Many counts were recorded for this clonotype. V and J are TRBV6-1 and TRBJ2-2; 8 positions match TRBD1. This CDR3 contains 16 residues. Germline CDR1 reads MNHNS; CDR2 reads SASEGT. The junction had 11 bases not matched to a gene; V was cut back by 6 bases and J by 5 bases. This CDR3 is CASRIRRQGRTGELFF. The CDR3 bases are TGTGCCAGCAGGATCAGGAGACAGGGGAGAACCGGGGAGCTGTTTTTT.

This clonotype was recorded at least ten times. V gene TRBV10-1 combines with J gene TRBJ2-7; TRBD2 might be the D (6 bases). Trimming took off 4 bases at V and 4 bases at J, with 14 bases between the two ends. Germline V CDR1 and CDR2: WNHNN, SYGVQD (reference sequence). The CDR3 spans 14 residues. CDR3 bases: TGCGCCAGCAGTGGGGGGACTTCCCCGTACGAGCAGTACTTC. It is translated as CASSGGTSPYEQYF.

The CDR3 reads CSAAQRGYTDTQYF. The CDR3 DNA is TGCAGTGCTGCCCAGCGGGGGTATACAGATACGCAGTATTTT. The chain is built from TRBV20-1 and TRBJ2-3; 8 bases align to TRBD2. Germline assignment: CDR1 DFQATT and CDR2 SNEGSKA (reference sequence). V lost 5 bases to trimming and J lost 3 bases; unmatched junction nucleotides: 7. The CDR3 consists of 14 residues.

This clonotype was observed many times. V gene TRBV2 combines with J gene TRBJ2-5; 9 bases are a match to TRBD2. J lost 1 base, V lost 5 bases, and 5 bases had no gene match. Germline CDR1 is SNHLY and CDR2 is FYNNEI. This CDR3 region has 15 residues. CDR3 nucleotides: TGTGCCAGCAGTTACACTAGCGGGCCCCAAGAGACCCAGTACTTC. Residues: CASSYTSGPQETQYF.

In its sample, this clonotype was seen many times. The chain has TRBV2 and TRBJ2-2; D not resolved. The germline V and J ends were trimmed by 3 bases and 9 bases, with 8 bases remaining between them. The CDR3 runs 12 residues. Germline assignment: CDR1 SNHLY and CDR2 FYNNEI. Here the CDR3 reads CASSDGYRELFF. The CDR3 DNA reads TGTGCCAGCAGTGATGGCTACCGGGAGCTGTTTTTT.

In this sample, this clonotype turned up many times. The rearrangement joins TRBV7-6 to TRBJ2-7; D is ambiguous. This CDR3 spans 18 amino acids. From germline, CDR1 is SGHVS and CDR2 FNYEAQ. Trimming took 3 bases from V and 4 from J, leaving 25 bases between them. In DNA form, the CDR3 reads TGTGCCAGCAGCTTTACCTCCTGGACCGAAGGATTTCTTTACGAGCAGTACTTC. The encoded protein is CASSFTSWTEGFLYEQYF.

This clonotype ranks as medium-sized. The rearrangement uses TRBV6-6 and TRBJ2-1; D uncertain. This CDR3 is 13 amino acids long. Deletions cut 6 bases from V and 12 bases from J, with 18 bases between. The germline V gene has CDR1 MNHNY and CDR2 SVGAGI (reference sequence). The CDR3 region has the DNA TGTGCCAGCAGCCGTACGGCCGGGCTGGGGCAGTTCTTC. Amino acid sequence: CASSRTAGLGQFF.

This clonotype has only a few counts. The J gene is TRBJ2-6, the V gene TRBV24-1; D not certain. CDR3 length: 12 residues. The germline CDR1 and CDR2 sequences are KGHDR and SFDVKD. The ends were cut back, 9 bases at V and 2 bases at J, with 4 bases in the middle. CDR3 in DNA: TGTGCCACCTCACCTGGGGCCAACGTCCTGACTTTC. Translating gives CATSPGANVLTF.

The table lists this clonotype with many counts. The rearrangement uses TRBV13 and TRBJ2-3; the D gene is possibly TRBD2 (6 bases). Looked up from germline, CDR1 is PRHDT and CDR2 is FYEKMQ (reference sequence). The CDR3 runs to 16 residues. V was cut by 0 bases and J by 6 bases, with 16 bases left in between. Written as DNA, the CDR3 is TGTGCCAGCAGCTTAGGCGGGAGAGTTGCACAGGATACGCAGTATTTT. This sequence encodes CASSLGGRVAQDTQYF.

As regards this clonotype: A much larger clone sits a single nucleotide away, making a read error possible. The chain has TRBV20-1 and TRBJ2-1, with D tentatively TRBD2 (6 bases). There are 15 residues in the CDR3. The germline gives CDR1 DFQATT, CDR2 SNEGSKA (reference sequence). The CDR3 loop reads CSARYAGSSYNQQFF. In nucleotides, the CDR3 is TGCAGTGCTAGGTATGCGGGGAGCTCCTACAATCAGCAGTTCTTC.

In this sample, this clonotype turned up many times. The chain is built from TRBV10-1 and TRBJ2-7, with 8 positions matching TRBD2. Germline values: CDR1 WNHNN, CDR2 SYGVQD (reference sequence). V gave up 3 bases and J gave up 1 base; unmatched junction bases: 8. CDR3 size: 16 residues. Written as DNA, the CDR3 is TGCGCCAGCAGTGATACCAGACTAGCGAAATCCTACGAGCAGTACTTC. It translates to CASSDTRLAKSYEQYF.

V gene TRBV7-9 combines with J gene TRBJ2-5, with 7 bases lining up with TRBD1. V gave up 2 bases and J gave up 5 bases; unmatched junction bases: 11. CDR1 SEHNR and CDR2 FQNEAQ come from the germline V gene (reference sequence). CDR3 length equals 16 residues. In DNA form, the CDR3 reads TGTGCCAGCAGCTTACTGAGACAGGGTCAGGGCGAGACCCAGTACTTC. Protein product: CASSLLRQGQGETQYF.

Ten or more counts support this clonotype. V and J are TRBV18 and TRBJ2-1; TRBD2 agrees at 10 bases. The J segment lost 7 bases and the V segment lost 3 bases, leaving 6 bases of the junction unmatched. The CDR3 has 15 residues. Germline loops: CDR1 KGHSH, CDR2 LQKENI. CDR3 bases: TGTGCCAGCTCACCCGGCCTAGCGGGGGATAATGAGCAGTTCTTC. Its protein product is CASSPGLAGDNEQFF.

This clonotype was found many times. V is TRBV5-1 and J is TRBJ2-7, with 9 bases identical to TRBD2. V was clipped by 6 bases and J by 5 bases; unmatched bases: 12. Germline CDR1 reads SGHRS; CDR2 reads YFSETQ. The CDR3 covers 15 residues. The DNA for the CDR3 is TGCGCCAGCATGATGAGTGGGACTAGCACCCACGAGCAGTACTTC. Protein product: CASMMSGTSTHEQYF.

This clonotype was picked up many times. At one of its ends the junction is not consistent with the germline gene, which may arise from a read error. The rearrangement links TRBV20-1 to TRBJ2-5, with TRBD2 identical over 10 bases. The CDR3 has 14 residues. Per the germline V gene, CDR1 is DFQATT and CDR2 is SNEGSKA (reference sequence). The CDR3 DNA reads TGCAGTGCTATTCCAGCGGGGGGGGAAGAGACCCAGCACTTC. Its translation is CSAIPAGGEETQHF.